The 9 T cell receptor beta chains below all came from one sample that was sequenced in a study of Ad26.COV2.S vaccination and SARS-CoV-2 variants. Clones were read by immunoSEQ multiplex PCR, and TCRdb kept only the in-frame ones, dropping some. Among 350,000 to 450,000 clones listed, 87% were seen once. The treatment is: some 20 received Ad26.COV2.S at low or high dose, single or two shots; about five received placebo; per-sample allocation not given. It was on day 63 after the first vaccine or placebo injection that samples were taken. Sequenced material: peripheral blood, taken in a trial of Ad26.COV2.S vaccine versus placebo. All receptors come from a person between 18 and 59 years old who received the Ad26.COV2.S COVID-19 vaccine or a placebo.

This clone appeared once. The rearrangement links TRBV4-1 to TRBJ1-2; 8 bases align to TRBD1. Germline assignment: CDR1 MGHRA and CDR2 YSYEKL. The CDR3 is 14 amino acids. The V gene end was trimmed by 0 bases and the J gene end by 8 bases; junction bases not matched to a gene: 5. The CDR3: CASSQESGGFGYTF. The CDR3 nucleotides are TGCGCCAGCAGCCAAGAGTCAGGGGGCTTCGGCTACACCTTC.

This chain joins TRBV6-6 and TRBJ1-6; 10 bases line up with TRBD1. This CDR3 comprises 15 residues. The V and J ends lost 4 bases and 8 bases, in that order; junction bases with no gene match: 5. Germline CDR1 is MNHNY and CDR2 is SVGAGI (reference sequence). The CDR3 DNA reads as TGTGCCAGCAGTTTCCGGGACAGGGGTTATTCACCCCTCCACTTT. Its translation is CASSFRDRGYSPLHF.

The CDR3 spells CASSLGQNTEAFF. The CDR3 coding sequence is TGTGCCAGCTCCCTGGGACAGAACACTGAAGCTTTCTTT. The V gene is TRBV18, the J gene TRBJ1-1; a possible D gene is TRBD1 (6 bases). V lost 6 bases and J 1 base, leaving 9 bases between the germline ends. Germline-derived CDR1 and CDR2 are KGHSH and LQKENI. This CDR3 contains 13 residues.

This chain joins TRBV12-3 or TRBV12-4 and TRBJ2-7, with 12 bases aligning to TRBD1. V gave up 5 bases and J gave up 13 bases; unmatched junction bases: 9. This CDR3 has 13 amino acids. The CDR3 region has the DNA TGTGCCAGCAGTCGCCCGGGACAGGGGGCTTTTTACTTC. It specifies CASSRPGQGAFYF.

The chain couples TRBV4-2 to TRBJ2-2; no reliable D call. The germline gives CDR1 LGHNA, CDR2 YNFKEQ. There are 14 residues in the CDR3. Trimming cost V 5 bases and J 3 bases, with 10 bases left between them. CDR3 DNA sequence: TGTGCCAGCAGCATTGGCCGTCACACCGGGGAGCTGTTTTTT. It is translated as CASSIGRHTGELFF.

The chain has TRBV6-5 and TRBJ1-6; perhaps TRBD1 as D (5 bases). V gave up 4 bases and J gave up 9 bases, with 13 bases separating them. The V gene's germline CDR1 is MNHEY and CDR2 SVGAGI. The CDR3 runs to 14 residues. DNA of the CDR3: TGTGCCAGCAGTTCCCACGAGGGGTTTTCACCCCTCCACTTT. Translated, it gives CASSSHEGFSPLHF.

This clone was detected a few times. V usage is TRBV7-9 and J usage is TRBJ1-6; D ambiguous. The CDR3 consists of 13 residues. Germline V gives CDR1 SEHNR, CDR2 FQNEAQ (reference sequence). The germline V and J ends were trimmed by 0 bases and 8 bases, with 5 bases remaining between them. The CDR3 spells CASSLAGYSPLHF. CDR3 sequence (DNA): TGTGCCAGCAGCTTAGCGGGGTATTCACCCCTCCACTTT.

Concerning this clone: This CDR3 is also generated by other DNA sequences in the sample. The rearrangement links TRBV12-3 or TRBV12-4 to TRBJ1-2; D might be TRBD1 (6 bases). Trimming stripped 1 base from V and 8 bases from J, with 8 bases between. The CDR3 is made up of 12 amino acids. Here the CDR3 reads CASSLVGGGYTF. Here the CDR3 DNA reads TGTGCCAGCAGTTTAGTGGGGGGCGGCTACACCTTC.

There are a few counts of this clone. The chain is built from TRBV10-3 and TRBJ2-3; D might be TRBD1 (6 bases). The CDR3 is 14 residues long. The V end lost 3 bases, the J end lost 4 bases, and 11 bases lay between the germline ends. The V gene's germline CDR1 is ENHRY and CDR2 SYGVKD. The CDR3 sequence is CAISDPGVSDTQYF. CDR3 nucleotide sequence: TGTGCCATCAGTGACCCAGGGGTGTCAGATACGCAGTATTTT.